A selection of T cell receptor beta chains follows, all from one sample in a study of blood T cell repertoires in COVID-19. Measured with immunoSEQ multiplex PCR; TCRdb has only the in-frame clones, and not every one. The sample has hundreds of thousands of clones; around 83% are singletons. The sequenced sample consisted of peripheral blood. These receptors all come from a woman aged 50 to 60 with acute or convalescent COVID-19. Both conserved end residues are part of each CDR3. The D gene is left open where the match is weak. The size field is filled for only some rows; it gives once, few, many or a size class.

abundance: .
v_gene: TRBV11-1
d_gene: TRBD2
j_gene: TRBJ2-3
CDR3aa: CASTIAGGDTQYF
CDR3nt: TGTGCCAGCACGATAGCGGGGGGTGATACGCAGTATTTT

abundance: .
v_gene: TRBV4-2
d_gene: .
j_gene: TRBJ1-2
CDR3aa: CASSHGRAGVYGYTF
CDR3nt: TGTGCCAGCAGCCACGGCAGGGCAGGGGTCTATGGCTACACCTTC

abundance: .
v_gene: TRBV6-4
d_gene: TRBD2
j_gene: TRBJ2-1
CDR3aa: CASSDTAGYNEQFF
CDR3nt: TGTGCCAGCAGTGACACAGCGGGGTACAATGAGCAGTTCTTC

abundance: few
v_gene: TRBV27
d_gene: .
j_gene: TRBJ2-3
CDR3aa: CASRFSSTDTQYF
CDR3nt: TGTGCCAGCAGATTTTCTAGCACAGATACGCAGTATTTT

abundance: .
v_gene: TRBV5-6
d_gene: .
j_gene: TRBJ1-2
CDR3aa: CASSPTRRGRADGYTF
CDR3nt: TGTGCCAGCAGCCCGACCAGGCGGGGGCGAGCGGATGGCTACACCTTC

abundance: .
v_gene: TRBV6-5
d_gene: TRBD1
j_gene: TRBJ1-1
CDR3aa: CASRGTGDYTEAFF
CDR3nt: TGTGCCAGCAGGGGGACAGGGGATTACACTGAAGCTTTCTTT

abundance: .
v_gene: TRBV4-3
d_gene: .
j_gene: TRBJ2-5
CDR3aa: CASSHSWTEQETQYF
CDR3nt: TGCGCCAGCAGCCACTCGTGGACAGAGCAAGAGACCCAGTACTTC

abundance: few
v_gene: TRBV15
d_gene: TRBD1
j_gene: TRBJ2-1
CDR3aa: CATSRGQGARNEQFF
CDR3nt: TGTGCCACCAGCAGAGGACAGGGGGCGCGTAATGAGCAGTTCTTC

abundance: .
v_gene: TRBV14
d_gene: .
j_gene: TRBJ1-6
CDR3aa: CASSQDVDWGSPLHF
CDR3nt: TGTGCCAGCAGCCAAGATGTGGACTGGGGTTCACCCCTCCACTTT

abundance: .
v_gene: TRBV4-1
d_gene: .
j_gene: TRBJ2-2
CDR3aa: CASSQGGARTHTGELFF
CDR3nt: TGCGCCAGCAGCCAAGGGGGAGCGAGAACTCACACCGGGGAGCTGTTTTTT

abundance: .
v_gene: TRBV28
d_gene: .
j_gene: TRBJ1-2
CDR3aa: CASSTTGNYGYTF
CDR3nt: TGTGCCAGCAGCACGACAGGCAACTATGGCTACACCTTC

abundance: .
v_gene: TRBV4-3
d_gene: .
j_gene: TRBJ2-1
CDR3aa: CASSQDLGRSYNEQFF
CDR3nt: TGCGCCAGCAGCCAAGACCTGGGGCGGTCCTACAATGAGCAGTTCTTC

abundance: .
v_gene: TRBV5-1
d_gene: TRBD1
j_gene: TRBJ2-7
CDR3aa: CASAGTGSYEQYF
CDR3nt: TGCGCCAGTGCCGGGACAGGGAGCTACGAGCAGTACTTC

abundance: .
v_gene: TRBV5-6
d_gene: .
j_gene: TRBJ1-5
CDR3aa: CASSLKEYQPQHF
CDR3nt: TGTGCCAGCAGCTTAAAGGAGTATCAGCCCCAGCATTTT

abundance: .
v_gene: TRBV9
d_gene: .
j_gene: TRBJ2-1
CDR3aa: CASSGGRGSYNEQFF
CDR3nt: TGTGCCAGCAGCGGCGGACGGGGATCCTACAATGAGCAGTTCTTC

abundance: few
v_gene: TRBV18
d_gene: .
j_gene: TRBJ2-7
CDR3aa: CASSPPSSYEQYF
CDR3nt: TGTGCCAGCTCACCCCCCAGCTCCTACGAGCAGTACTTC

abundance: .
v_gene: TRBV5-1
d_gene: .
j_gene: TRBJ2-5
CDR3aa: CASSPSAGLQGETQYF
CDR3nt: TGCGCCAGCAGCCCTTCCGCGGGGCTCCAAGGGGAGACCCAGTACTTC

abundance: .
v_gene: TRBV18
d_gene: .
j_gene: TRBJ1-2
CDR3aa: CASSTGRGDGYTF
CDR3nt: TGTGCCAGCTCAACAGGAAGAGGAGACGGCTACACCTTC

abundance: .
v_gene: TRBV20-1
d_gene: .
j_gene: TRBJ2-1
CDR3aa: CSVAGTSQFF
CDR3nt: TGCAGTGTTGCCGGGACATCCCAATTCTTC

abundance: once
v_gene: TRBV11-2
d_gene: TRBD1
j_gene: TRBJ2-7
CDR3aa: CASSLETGQSYEQYF
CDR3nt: TGTGCCAGCAGCTTAGAAACGGGACAGTCCTACGAGCAGTACTTC

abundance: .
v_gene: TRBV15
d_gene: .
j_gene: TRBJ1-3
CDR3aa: CATSREYGGSGNTIYF
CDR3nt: TGTGCCACCAGCAGAGAATACGGGGGCTCTGGAAACACCATATATTTT

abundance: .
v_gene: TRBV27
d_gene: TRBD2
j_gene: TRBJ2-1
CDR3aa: CASNTGLAGESYNEQFF
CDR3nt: TGTGCCAGCAACACGGGACTAGCGGGGGAGTCCTACAATGAGCAGTTCTTC

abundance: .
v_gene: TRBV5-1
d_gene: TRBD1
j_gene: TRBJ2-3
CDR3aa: CASSLQGAQSDTQYF
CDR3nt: TGCGCCAGCAGCTTGCAGGGGGCGCAGTCAGATACGCAGTATTTT

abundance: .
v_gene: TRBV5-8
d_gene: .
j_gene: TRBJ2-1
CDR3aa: CASSLADSRYNEQFF
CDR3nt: TGTGCCAGCAGTCTGGCGGACAGTCGATACAATGAGCAGTTCTTC

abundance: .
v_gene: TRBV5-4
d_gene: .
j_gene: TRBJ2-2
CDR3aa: CASSSSGINTGELFF
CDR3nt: TGTGCCAGCAGCTCATCGGGGATTAACACCGGGGAGCTGTTTTTT

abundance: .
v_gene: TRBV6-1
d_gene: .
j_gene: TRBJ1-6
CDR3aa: CASSEFFGGDVSPLHF
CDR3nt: TGTGCCAGCAGTGAATTTTTTGGGGGCGATGTTTCACCCCTCCACTTT

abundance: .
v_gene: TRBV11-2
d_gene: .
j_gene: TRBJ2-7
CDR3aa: CASSLDAAAVAYEQYF
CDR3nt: TGTGCCAGCAGCTTAGATGCAGCTGCGGTTGCCTACGAGCAGTACTTC

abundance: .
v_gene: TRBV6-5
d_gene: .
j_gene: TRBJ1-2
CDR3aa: CASSYRGSETPQGYTF
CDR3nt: TGTGCCAGCAGTTATAGAGGCTCCGAAACACCCCAAGGCTACACCTTC

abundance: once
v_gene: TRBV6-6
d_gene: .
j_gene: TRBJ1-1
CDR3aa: CASLAGLGTEAFF
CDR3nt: TGTGCCAGCCTAGCGGGTTTGGGCACTGAAGCTTTCTTT

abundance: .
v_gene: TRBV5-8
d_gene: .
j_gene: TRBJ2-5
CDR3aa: CASSLEGTLRETQYF
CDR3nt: TGTGCCAGCAGCTTGGAGGGGACTTTAAGAGAGACCCAGTACTTC

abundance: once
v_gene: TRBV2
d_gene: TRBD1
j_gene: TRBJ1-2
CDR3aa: CASATGATSGGYTF
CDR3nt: TGTGCCAGCGCTACAGGGGCAACGAGTGGTGGCTACACCTTC

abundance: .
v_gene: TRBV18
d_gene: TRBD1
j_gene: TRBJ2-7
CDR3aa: CASSADRAFTYEQYF
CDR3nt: TGTGCCAGCTCAGCAGACAGGGCTTTTACCTACGAGCAGTACTTC

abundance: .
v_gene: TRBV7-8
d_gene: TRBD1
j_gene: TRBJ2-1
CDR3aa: CASTGGQGLYNEQFF
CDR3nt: TGTGCCAGCACTGGGGGACAGGGCCTCTACAATGAGCAGTTCTTC

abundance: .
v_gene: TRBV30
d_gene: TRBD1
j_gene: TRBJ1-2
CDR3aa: CAWSAGGSGYTF
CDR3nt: TGTGCCTGGAGTGCAGGGGGTTCTGGCTACACCTTC

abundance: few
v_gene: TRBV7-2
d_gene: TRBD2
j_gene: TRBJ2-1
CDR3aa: CASSPSGTKNEQFF
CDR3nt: TGTGCCAGCAGCCCTAGCGGGACTAAAAATGAGCAGTTCTTC

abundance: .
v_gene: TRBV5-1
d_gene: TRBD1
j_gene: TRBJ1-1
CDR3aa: CASSWGDRGRGTEAFF
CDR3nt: TGCGCCAGCAGCTGGGGGGACAGGGGGCGCGGCACTGAAGCTTTCTTT

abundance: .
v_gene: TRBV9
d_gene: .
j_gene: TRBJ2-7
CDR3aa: CASSVYSTDEQYF
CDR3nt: TGTGCCAGCAGCGTATACTCCACCGACGAGCAGTACTTC

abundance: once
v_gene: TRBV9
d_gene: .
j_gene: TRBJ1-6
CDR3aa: CASSVDPSSYNSPLHF
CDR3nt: TGTGCCAGCAGCGTAGATCCGAGCTCCTATAATTCACCCCTCCACTTT

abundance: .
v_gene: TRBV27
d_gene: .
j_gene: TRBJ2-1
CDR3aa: CASSPNYNEQFF
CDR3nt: TGTGCCAGCAGTCCAAACTACAATGAGCAGTTCTTC

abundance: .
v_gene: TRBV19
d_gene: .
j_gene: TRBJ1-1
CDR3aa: CATRRANTEAFF
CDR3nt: TGTGCCACGAGGAGAGCCAACACTGAAGCTTTCTTT

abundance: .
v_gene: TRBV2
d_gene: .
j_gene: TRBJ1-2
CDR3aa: CASSFDTSYGYTF
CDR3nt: TGTGCCAGCAGTTTTGACACCTCCTATGGCTACACCTTC

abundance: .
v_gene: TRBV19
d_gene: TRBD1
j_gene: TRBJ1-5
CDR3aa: CASIMVGQGDQPQHF
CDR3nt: TGTGCCAGTATCATGGTGGGGCAGGGGGATCAGCCCCAGCATTTT

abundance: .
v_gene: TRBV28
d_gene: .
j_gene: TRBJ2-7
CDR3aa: CASNVGASYEQYF
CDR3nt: TGTGCCAGCAACGTGGGAGCCTCCTACGAGCAGTACTTC

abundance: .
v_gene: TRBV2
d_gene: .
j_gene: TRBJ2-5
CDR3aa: CAIEGGAETQYF
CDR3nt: TGTGCCATCGAAGGAGGAGCAGAGACCCAGTACTTC

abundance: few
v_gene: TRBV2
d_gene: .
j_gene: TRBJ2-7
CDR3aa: CASTREQDYYEQYF
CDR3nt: TGTGCCAGCACCCGGGAACAGGACTACTACGAGCAGTACTTC

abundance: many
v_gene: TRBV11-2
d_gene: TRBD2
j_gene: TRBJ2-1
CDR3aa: CASSLRGTGGKYNEQFF
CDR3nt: TGTGCCAGCAGCTTACGTGGAACGGGAGGCAAATACAATGAGCAGTTCTTC

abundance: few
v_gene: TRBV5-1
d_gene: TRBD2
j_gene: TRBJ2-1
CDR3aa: CASSFLAGARDHEQFF
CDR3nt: TGCGCCAGCAGCTTCCTAGCGGGGGCCCGAGACCATGAGCAGTTCTTC

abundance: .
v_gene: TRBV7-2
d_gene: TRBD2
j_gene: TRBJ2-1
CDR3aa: CASSRPGLAIHGEQFF
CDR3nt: TGTGCCAGCAGCAGACCGGGACTAGCAATTCACGGTGAGCAGTTCTTC

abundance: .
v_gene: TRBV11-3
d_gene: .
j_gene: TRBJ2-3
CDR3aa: CASSLGLADTDTQYF
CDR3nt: TGTGCCAGCAGCTTAGGGCTAGCAGACACAGATACGCAGTATTTT

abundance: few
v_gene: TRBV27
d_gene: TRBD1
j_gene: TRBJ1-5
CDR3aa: CASSLGQLNQPQHF
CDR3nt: TGTGCCAGCAGTTTGGGACAGCTCAATCAGCCCCAGCATTTT